The 23 T cell receptor beta chains in this list originate from one sample, sequenced in a study of T cells in Graves' hyperthyroidism and ophthalmopathy. The CDR3 regions of TCR beta were amplified from RNA transcripts. First-round RT-PCR targeting the TCR CDR3 was performed with the HTBI primer set. Via MiXCR, TCRdb re-called the multiplex PCR reads, giving one row per CDR3 protein. The sample lists approximately 510,000 distinct CDR3 sequences, 40% to 50% occurring once. The sequencing sample was made of peripheral blood or thyroid tissue (not recorded which). These TCRs come from an adult woman with Graves' disease, either hyperthyroidism or ophthalmopathy (not recorded which).

With regard to this clonotype: Given a much more abundant clone one base away, this may be a read error. The chain links TRBV6-6 to TRBJ1-1; D is perhaps TRBD1 (5 bases). CDR1 is MNHNY and CDR2 is SVGAGI in the germline V gene (reference sequence). The CDR3 has 15 amino acids. As DNA, the CDR3 is TGTGCCGGCAGCCTCCTTCAGGGCGTGAACACTGAAGCTTTCTTT. This sequence encodes CAGSLLQGVNTEAFF.

Concerning this clonotype itself: A much larger clone lies one base from this, so it may be a read error. The rearrangement links TRBV4-1 to TRBJ1-2; the D is unclear. Trimming removed 4 bases at V and 4 bases at J, with 10 bases between. The CDR3 has 13 residues. Per the germline V gene, CDR1 is MGHRA and CDR2 is YSYEKL. The DNA for the CDR3 is TGCGCCAGCAGCCCTACAGAGGCCTATGGCTACACCTTC. Translated, it gives CASSPTEAYGYTF.

This rearrangement joins TRBV7-3 to TRBJ2-5, with a weak D call TRBD1 (5 bases). V lost 2 bases and J lost 4, with 8 bases in between. Germline V gene sequence: CDR1 SGHTA, CDR2 FQGTGA. The CDR3 contains 13 residues. The DNA for the CDR3 is TGTGCCAGCAGCTTACGACAGAGAGAGACCCAGTACTTC. It is translated as CASSLRQRETQYF.

The chain carries TRBV29-1 and TRBJ1-2; D remains unclear. Germline CDR1 is SQVTM and CDR2 is ANQGSEA. Trimming pared 3 bases from V and 7 bases from J, leaving 15 bases between. This CDR3 is built from 13 residues. CDR3 loop: CSVDDTTGGGYTF. CDR3 nucleotides: TGCAGCGTTGACGACACCACTGGAGGTGGCTACACCTTC.

This clonotype was picked up many times. The genes are TRBV5-5 and TRBJ2-7; the match to TRBD2 covers 9 bases. With V trimmed by 0 bases and J by 3 bases, 4 bases remained unmatched. This CDR3 comprises 15 residues. Germline V gene data show CDR1 as SGHKS and CDR2 as YYEKEE (reference sequence). DNA for the CDR3: TGTGCCAGCAGCTTGGATCTAGCGGGATTCTACGAGCAGTACTTC. It yields the protein CASSLDLAGFYEQYF.

The rearrangement links TRBV24-1 to TRBJ2-2, with 8 bases matching TRBD2. Looked up from germline, CDR1 is KGHDR and CDR2 is SFDVKD. Unmatched junction bases numbered 5, after V lost 0 bases and J lost 0 bases. The CDR3 runs to 18 residues. CDR3 sequence (DNA): TGTGCCACCAGTGATTTGACAGCGGGAGAGACGAACACCGGGGAGCTGTTTTTT. It encodes CATSDLTAGETNTGELFF.

This chain uses TRBV13 with TRBJ1-5; TRBD1 agrees at 7 bases. This CDR3 spans 13 amino acids. V was clipped by 8 bases and J by 6 bases; unmatched bases: 7. Germline-derived CDR1 and CDR2 are PRHDT and FYEKMQ (reference sequence). CDR3 sequence: CASLAGGIQPQHF. The CDR3 DNA is TGTGCCAGCCTCGCAGGGGGAATTCAGCCCCAGCATTTT.

The V call is TRBV29-1, the J call TRBJ1-5; unclear D gene. The CDR3 sequence is 16 residues long. Germline CDR1 and CDR2: SQVTM and ANQGSEA. Trimming took off 4 bases at V and 8 bases at J, with 24 bases between the two ends. CDR3 sequence: CSVALNGLSWMEPQHF. The CDR3 nucleotides are TGCAGCGTTGCTCTAAACGGCCTTTCTTGGATGGAGCCCCAGCATTTT.

The V call is TRBV10-3, the J call TRBJ2-6; 11 bases map to TRBD1. This CDR3 is built from 17 residues. Germline CDR1 reads ENHRY; CDR2 reads SYGVKD. The junction had 3 bases not matched to a gene; V was cut back by 5 bases and J by 0 bases. The CDR3 DNA follows: TGTGCCATCAGTCCGGGACAGGGGGTCTCTGGGGCCAACGTCCTGACTTTC. It codes for CAISPGQGVSGANVLTF.

The rearrangement links TRBV10-3 to TRBJ1-2, with D perhaps TRBD1 (6 bases). Deletions cut 4 bases from V and 2 bases from J, with 11 bases between. Germline CDR1 ENHRY, CDR2 SYGVKD. The CDR3 spans 14 residues. The CDR3 region is CAISGGRGNYGYTF. CDR3 DNA sequence: TGTGCCATCAGTGGGGGGCGGGGGAACTATGGCTACACCTTC.

The CDR3 coding sequence is TGTGCCAGCAGCTTCGACGGCTCGGGTCAGCCCCAGCATTTT. Residues: CASSFDGSGQPQHF. J is TRBJ1-5 and V is TRBV5-4, with unresolved D. CDR3 length: 14 residues. V was cut by 2 bases and J by 6 bases, with 12 bases left in between. The germline CDR1 and CDR2 sequences are SGHNT and YYREEE (reference sequence).

This clonotype has a handful of counts. This rearrangement joins TRBV29-1 to TRBJ1-1, with D unresolved. This CDR3 is built from 11 residues. V was trimmed by 4 bases and J by 5 bases, leaving 8 bases between them. The germline CDR1 and CDR2 sequences are SQVTM and ANQGSEA. The CDR3 is CSVALRTEAFF. DNA of the CDR3: TGCAGCGTTGCTTTAAGGACTGAAGCTTTCTTT.

Regarding this clonotype: Without the conserved terminal phenylalanine or tryptophan, this CDR3 likely stems from a read error. The DNA is left out, because the CDR3 cannot be placed on it with certainty; the CDR3 is given as TCRdb lists it. This chain links TRBV4-3 with TRBJ2-6; whether TRBD2, the table's D call, matches the DNA was not checked. Per the germline V gene, CDR1 is LGHNA and CDR2 is YSLEER. The CDR3 length equals 10 residues, ends included. CDR3: CASSQDVPAG.

This clonotype came up many times. The rearrangement uses TRBV20-1 and TRBJ1-6; no reliable D call. There are 14 residues in the CDR3. Germline CDR1 DFQATT, CDR2 SNEGSKA (reference sequence). Trimming removed 4 bases from V and 9 bases from J, with 16 bases in between. The CDR3, as DNA: TGCAGTGCTACGGACCGGCGGGCGGGTTCACCCCTCCACTTT. It specifies CSATDRRAGSPLHF.

The rearrangement joins TRBV2 to TRBJ2-7; 10 bases are a match to TRBD1. The CDR3 spans 15 residues. Looked up from germline, CDR1 is SNHLY and CDR2 is FYNNEI. The V gene end was trimmed by 8 bases and the J gene end by 4 bases; junction bases not matched to a gene: 11. CDR3 DNA: TGTGCCAGCTGCCCCGGCGGGACAGGGGTTTACGAGCAGTACTTC. This sequence encodes CASCPGGTGVYEQYF.

This clonotype was seen only once. The DNA is omitted, as the CDR3 cannot be located on it reliably, and the CDR3 follows TCRdb's listing. The J gene is TRBJ1-2, the V gene TRBV20-1. Germline V gene lookup returns CDR1 DFQATT and CDR2 SNEGSKA (reference sequence). The CDR3 numbers 13 amino acids, ends counted. The CDR3 is CGARASVNYGCTF.

Points on this clonotype: The junction and the germline gene differ at one end; a read error may be behind it. V is TRBV20-1 and J is TRBJ2-7; TRBD1 might be the D (6 bases). Germline CDR1 reads DFQATT; CDR2 reads SNEGSKA (reference sequence). This CDR3 has 13 amino acids. CDR3 coding DNA: TGCAGCGCTAATCAGGGGAGATTCTACGAGCAGTACTTC. Translating it yields CSANQGRFYEQYF.

The chain recombines TRBV10-3 with TRBJ1-5; the match to TRBD1 covers 7 bases. CDR1 is ENHRY and CDR2 is SYGVKD in the germline V gene. Trimming took 6 bases from V and 0 from J; bases not matched to a gene: 11. The CDR3 sequence is 17 residues long. The CDR3 coding sequence is TGTGCCATCAGCCCCGACAGGGTCAGGGGTAGCAATCAGCCCCAGCATTTT. The encoded protein is CAISPDRVRGSNQPQHF.

The chain carries TRBV15 and TRBJ2-7; 11 bases are a match to TRBD1. This CDR3 comprises 13 residues. CDR1 is LNHNV and CDR2 is YYDKDF in the germline V gene (reference sequence). V shed 3 bases, J shed 6 bases, and the junction held 1 base outside the gene matches. CDR3 sequence: CATSRDRGREQYF. DNA of the CDR3: TGTGCCACCAGCAGGGACAGGGGGCGCGAGCAGTACTTC.

This clonotype was seen at least ten times. The chain couples TRBV9 to TRBJ2-7; no clear D. The CDR3 has 14 amino acids. CDR1 and CDR2 from the germline V gene are SGDLS and YYNGEE. V lost 0 bases, J lost 0 bases, and 7 bases lay in between. Here the CDR3 DNA reads TGTGCCAGCAGCGTAGGAAAGGACTCCTACGAGCAGTACTTC. The encoded protein is CASSVGKDSYEQYF.

The chain combines TRBV7-6 with TRBJ1-1; D uncertain. V gave up 1 base and J gave up 5 bases, with 5 bases separating them. The CDR3 runs 12 residues. Germline CDR1 reads SGHVS; CDR2 reads FNYEAQ. CDR3 in amino acids: CASSLGPTEAFF. The CDR3 DNA is TGTGCCAGCAGCTTAGGGCCAACTGAAGCTTTCTTT.

This clonotype was observed at least ten times. The chain links TRBV9 to TRBJ2-7; 7 bases align to TRBD2. The J segment lost 6 bases and the V segment lost 0 bases, leaving 9 bases of the junction unmatched. Germline CDR1 is SGDLS and CDR2 is YYNGEE. This CDR3 is 15 amino acids long. In DNA, the CDR3 is TGTGCCAGCAGCGTAGGGTATTTTGGGGGGGGCGAGCAGTACTTC. Translation: CASSVGYFGGGEQYF.

This clonotype was counted between two and nine times. J is TRBJ1-2 and V is TRBV11-2; D possibly corresponds to TRBD1 (6 bases). The germline gives CDR1 SGHAT, CDR2 FQNNGV. CDR3 size: 16 residues. Trimming removed 1 base at V and 6 bases at J, with 18 bases between. The CDR3 DNA sequence: TGTGCCAGCAGCTTAGGGGACACTTCCGGGGACGATGGCTACACCTTC. Protein: CASSLGDTSGDDGYTF.